This entry is about one T cell receptor beta chain. Its antigen is currently unknown. It was at deep level that the assay was run. The data were produced by immunoSEQ multiplex PCR, yet TCRdb's version contains in-frame clones alone and is incomplete. The sample has roughly 2,300,000 clones, about nine tenths seen once. CDR1 is SEHNR and CDR2 is FQNEAQ in the germline V gene (reference sequence). V shed 6 bases and J 9 bases; nucleotides not matched to a gene: 22. This CDR3 comprises 18 residues. These data belong to a study of shared clonotypes between healthy human individuals. Study conclusions and caveats: Sharing across four donors was seen in around 5% of naive CD4 clonotypes. An anticipated effect of sequencing depth on clonotype sharing among donors was recognized.

The chain is built from TRBV7-9 and TRBJ1-2, with 10 bases matching TRBD1. The sequence came from a young man in good health. Some clones in this sample may be carry-over from other donors' samples. Specimen: naive CD4+ T cells from PBMCs. Subset in this sample: CD45RA+ positively selected. This CDR3 is CASSHMKTGTGDARSYTF. The CDR3 DNA reads as TGTGCCAGCAGTCACATGAAAACCGGGACAGGGGACGCCCGGAGCTACACCTTC.